The 26 T cell receptor beta chains below were found in one sample sequenced in a study of T-cell reconstitution after alpha-beta-depleted transplantation in children. Unique molecular identifiers were incorporated into the prepared TCRbeta library. TCRdb re-derived calls from the PCR reads in MiXCR, one entry per CDR3 protein. The sample shows over 550,000 distinct CDR3 sequences, roughly 10% of them seen only once. The starting material was PBMCs from the stem cell graft donor, obtained from the stem cell graft. Source of these receptors: a human donor who donated a stem cell graft to a child with acute myeloid leukemia.

This clonotype was seen only a few times. DNA of the CDR3: TGCAGCGTTGAAGAGGCAGGGGGCTCCTACGAGCAGTACTTC. Protein: CSVEEAGGSYEQYF. V gene TRBV29-1 combines with J gene TRBJ2-7; 7 bases match TRBD1. The CDR3 sequence is 14 residues long. Germline CDR1 and CDR2: SQVTM and ANQGSEA. Trimming took 0 bases from V and 0 from J; bases not matched to a gene: 2.

Remarks on this clonotype: A much more abundant neighbour one base away suggests this may be a read error. The CDR3 here is CAWSVCNLSYEQYF. The CDR3 bases are TGTGCCTGGAGTGTGTGCAACCTCTCCTACGAGCAGTACTTC. The rearrangement joins TRBV30 to TRBJ2-7, with D hard to call. V lost 0 bases and J 0 bases, leaving 9 bases between the germline ends. The CDR3 consists of 14 residues. Germline V CDR1 and CDR2: GTSNPN, SVGIG (reference sequence).

This clonotype was detected many times. This rearrangement joins TRBV3-1 to TRBJ2-5, with D possibly TRBD2 on 6 matching bases. V was pared by 0 bases and J by 7 bases, with 15 bases between. This CDR3 has 15 amino acids. Germline values: CDR1 LGHDT, CDR2 YNNKEL (reference sequence). The CDR3 bases are TGTGCCAGCAGCCAAGATAGACTAGGAGGACGGACCCAGTACTTC. Protein product: CASSQDRLGGRTQYF.

The rearrangement uses TRBV30 and TRBJ1-4; perhaps TRBD1 as D (6 bases). Germline V gene data show CDR1 as GTSNPN and CDR2 as SVGIG (reference sequence). CDR3 length equals 12 residues. Trimming pared 4 bases from V and 13 bases from J, leaving 16 bases between. The CDR3 DNA reads TGTGCCTGGAATTACGAGGGGGAAGGACTGTTTTTT. Its protein is CAWNYEGEGLFF.

The chain has TRBV7-9 and TRBJ2-4; D not certain. V was clipped by 2 bases and J by 1 base, with 6 bases between them. The CDR3 spans 14 residues. Germline loops: CDR1 SEHNR, CDR2 FQNEAQ (reference sequence). CDR3 residues: CASSLSEAKNIQYF. For the CDR3, the DNA is TGTGCCAGCAGCTTATCAGAGGCCAAAAACATTCAGTACTTC.

The V and J genes are TRBV4-2 and TRBJ2-7; D unresolved. The CDR3 is 14 amino acids. V lost 0 bases, J lost 2 bases, and 8 bases lay in between. In germline, CDR1 is LGHNA, CDR2 YNFKEQ. CDR3 DNA sequence: TGTGCCAGCAGCCAAGACCCCGGGCCCTACGAGCAGTACTTC. This translates into CASSQDPGPYEQYF.

This clonotype was counted ten times or more. The chain carries TRBV20-1 and TRBJ2-1, with D uncertain. The CDR3 has 14 amino acids. CDR1 and CDR2 (germline): DFQATT, SNEGSKA (reference sequence). Deletions cut 6 bases from V and 3 bases from J, with 15 bases between. CDR3 loop: CSARRPNHYNEQFF. Written as DNA, the CDR3 is TGCAGTGCCCGTAGGCCCAACCACTACAATGAGCAGTTCTTC.

In nucleotides, the CDR3 is TGCAGCGTTGAAGATTGGGGACATCCGAGCTCCTACAATGAGCAGTTCTTC. Protein product: CSVEDWGHPSSYNEQFF. The rearrangement links TRBV29-1 to TRBJ2-1; D might be TRBD1 (6 bases). Trimming removed 0 bases at V and 0 bases at J, with 15 bases between. From germline, CDR1 is SQVTM and CDR2 ANQGSEA. This CDR3 region has 17 residues.

This chain links TRBV7-9 with TRBJ1-1; possible D gene TRBD1, 6 bases. This CDR3 is built from 14 residues. The germline V gene has CDR1 SEHNR and CDR2 FQNEAQ (reference sequence). Trimming pared 4 bases from V and 0 bases from J, leaving 9 bases between. CDR3 DNA sequence: TGTGCCAGCAGCTCAGGGGTAATGAACACTGAAGCTTTCTTT. It encodes CASSSGVMNTEAFF.

V gene TRBV20-1 combines with J gene TRBJ2-5; 11 bases match TRBD1. With V trimmed by 6 bases and J by 4 bases, 13 bases remained unmatched. The CDR3 has 16 amino acids. The V gene's germline CDR1 is DFQATT and CDR2 SNEGSKA (reference sequence). CDR3 residues: CSAQIKLGTGGETQYF. In nucleotides, the CDR3 is TGCAGTGCCCAGATCAAGTTGGGGACAGGGGGAGAGACCCAGTACTTC.

There are a few counts of this clonotype. This rearrangement joins TRBV7-9 to TRBJ2-3, with 12 bases that match TRBD2. Trimming took 5 bases from V and 3 from J; bases not matched to a gene: 6. The CDR3 runs 16 residues. Germline-derived CDR1 and CDR2 are SEHNR and FQNEAQ (reference sequence). CDR3 DNA: TGTGCCAGCAGCCATAGACTAGCGGGAGAGACAGATACGCAGTATTTT. This sequence encodes CASSHRLAGETDTQYF.

This clonotype was picked up many times. The chain combines TRBV29-1 with TRBJ2-2, with D perhaps matching TRBD2 (6 bases). Germline CDR1 and CDR2: SQVTM and ANQGSEA. The CDR3 contains 12 residues. Trimming left V 7 bases short and J 1 base short, with 7 bases between. CDR3 DNA sequence: TGCAGCGGGGGGGAGAACACCGGGGAGCTGTTTTTT. Amino acid sequence: CSGGENTGELFF.

This chain uses TRBV2 with TRBJ2-5; 12 bases match TRBD2. The CDR3 spans 14 residues. Germline V gene data show CDR1 as SNHLY and CDR2 as FYNNEI. Trimming cost V 9 bases and J 4 bases; bases outside gene matches: 6. CDR3 protein: CASLPGLAGETQYF. The CDR3 DNA follows: TGTGCCAGTCTTCCGGGACTAGCGGGAGAGACCCAGTACTTC.

CDR3 amino acids: CASSLSTGLNGELFF. CDR3 coding DNA: TGCGCCAGCAGCTTGTCGACAGGGCTGAATGGGGAGCTGTTTTTT. V usage is TRBV5-1 and J usage is TRBJ2-2, with 7 nucleotides matching TRBD1. The CDR3 spans 15 residues. Germline V gene sequence: CDR1 SGHRS, CDR2 YFSETQ. The V segment lost 1 base and the J segment 8 bases; nucleotides outside the gene matches: 8.

This chain joins TRBV7-2 and TRBJ1-2, with 9 bases lining up with TRBD1. The V and J ends lost 4 bases and 4 bases, in that order; junction bases with no gene match: 4. The CDR3 runs 14 residues. Germline CDR1 reads SGHTA; CDR2 reads FQGNSA. CDR3 amino acids: CASSSDRGGYGYTF. The CDR3 DNA sequence: TGTGCCAGCAGCTCAGACAGGGGGGGCTATGGCTACACCTTC.

This clonotype has a handful of counts. The gene calls are TRBV6-2 or TRBV6-3 and TRBJ2-7; TRBD1 aligns across 7 bases. Per the germline V gene, CDR1 is MNHEY and CDR2 is SVGEGT. V trimming: 11 bases; J trimming: 0 bases; junction bases outside the gene matches: 10. This CDR3 has 14 amino acids. The CDR3 nucleotides read TGTGCCGCCCAGGGACAGTTGGTCTCCTACGAGCAGTACTTC. It yields the protein CAAQGQLVSYEQYF.

This sequence joins TRBV3-1 and TRBJ1-2, with D unclear. CDR1 LGHDT and CDR2 YNNKEL come from the germline V gene (reference sequence). V was clipped by 2 bases and J by 6 bases, with 10 bases between them. The CDR3 extends over 13 amino acids. The DNA for the CDR3 is TGTGCCAGCAGCCAACGGGGAGGAGATGGCTACACCTTC. Amino acid sequence: CASSQRGGDGYTF.

The sample holds a few counts of this clonotype. The CDR3, as DNA: TGCAGTGCGAGATCGGGGGGCATGACCGGGGAGCTGTTTTTT. Its translation is CSARSGGMTGELFF. V is TRBV20-1 and J is TRBJ2-2, with a weak D call TRBD2 (7 bases). Germline V gene sequence: CDR1 DFQATT, CDR2 SNEGSKA (reference sequence). The CDR3 totals 14 residues. Trimming cost V 6 bases and J 5 bases, with 16 bases left between them.

This clonotype was counted between two and nine times. The chain joins TRBV27 to TRBJ2-1, with a weak D call TRBD1 (5 bases). V was clipped by 7 bases and J by 3 bases, with 19 bases between them. Germline-derived CDR1 and CDR2 are MNHEY and SMNVEV (reference sequence). There are 16 residues in the CDR3. In DNA, the CDR3 is TGTGCCAGCACCCTAGGGGTGAAGGGTGGCTACAATGAGCAGTTCTTC. It is translated as CASTLGVKGGYNEQFF.

The chain carries TRBV9 and TRBJ1-2; D may be TRBD1 (6 bases). CDR3 length: 15 residues. The V gene's germline CDR1 is SGDLS and CDR2 YYNGEE. Trimming pared 3 bases from V and 4 bases from J, leaving 16 bases between. CDR3 nucleotides: TGTGCCAGCAGCGCCGGAGGGGGATCGGGCTATGGCTACACCTTC. Protein sequence: CASSAGGGSGYGYTF.

This chain connects TRBV7-8 to TRBJ2-7; 10 bases match TRBD2. The germline V gene has CDR1 SGHVS and CDR2 FQNEAQ. J gave up 7 bases and V 3 bases, and 9 bases lay outside the gene matches. The CDR3 loop spans 15 amino acids. The CDR3 region is CASSLAASGRGEQYF. The CDR3 nucleotides read TGTGCCAGCAGCTTGGCCGCTAGCGGGAGAGGGGAGCAGTACTTC. The full variable domain, completed using reference TRBV7-8 and TRBJ2-7, is GAGVSQSPRYKVAKRGQDVALRCDPISGHVSLFWYQQALGQGPEFLTYFQNEAQLDKSGLPSDRFFAERPEGSVSTLKIQRTQQEDSAVYLCASSLAASGRGEQYFGPGTRLTVT.

This sequence joins TRBV7-2 and TRBJ2-1, with 9 nucleotides matching TRBD2. The junction had 10 bases not matched to a gene; V was cut back by 5 bases and J by 2 bases. Germline V gene data show CDR1 as SGHTA and CDR2 as FQGNSA. The CDR3 consists of 17 residues. For the CDR3, the DNA is TGTGCCAGCAGCCCGAAACAGCGGGAGGAAGCCTACAATGAGCAGTTCTTC. Amino acids: CASSPKQREEAYNEQFF.

This clonotype was seen a handful of times. The chain has TRBV12-3 or TRBV12-4 and TRBJ2-7; 7 bases fit TRBD1. V lost 6 bases and J lost 2; bases outside the gene matches: 10. The CDR3 consists of 15 residues. The CDR3, as DNA: TGTGCCAGCAGCCCCGGGACAGTTCTAACCTACGAGCAGTACTTC. It translates to CASSPGTVLTYEQYF.

Written as DNA, the CDR3 is TGTGCCACCGAAGGAGACAGGACCACCGGGGAGCTGTTTTTT. Translating gives CATEGDRTTGELFF. This chain connects TRBV15 to TRBJ2-2; a weak D match, TRBD1 (6 bases). The CDR3 contains 14 residues. The germline CDR1 and CDR2 sequences are LNHNV and YYDKDF (reference sequence). V lost 8 bases and J 4 bases, leaving 14 bases between the germline ends.

At least ten counts were recorded for this clonotype. The rearrangement links TRBV18 to TRBJ2-7; D is possibly TRBD2 (6 bases). The CDR3 is 14 amino acids. Germline CDR1 KGHSH, CDR2 LQKENI. The V end was cut by 8 bases, the J end by 2 bases, with 16 bases between. This CDR3 reads CASSPGRGTYEQYF. The CDR3, as DNA: TGTGCCAGCAGCCCCGGGCGGGGTACCTACGAGCAGTACTTC.

The chain recombines TRBV4-2 with TRBJ2-5, with D possibly TRBD1 on 6 matching bases. CDR3 size: 16 residues. Looked up from germline, CDR1 is LGHNA and CDR2 is YNFKEQ. Trimming left V 0 bases short and J 4 bases short, with 15 bases between. CDR3 sequence: CASSQDLSRGAETQYF. CDR3 DNA: TGTGCCAGCAGCCAAGATCTATCCAGGGGCGCAGAGACCCAGTACTTC.